These T cell receptor beta chains were read from a single sample in a study of blood T cell repertoires in COVID-19. Clones were sequenced by immunoSEQ multiplex PCR, and TCRdb holds only the in-frame ones, with some missing. The sample consists of tens of thousands of clones, around 75% of them appearing once. Sequencing was carried out using peripheral blood. Source of these receptors: a woman of 80 years or more with active or convalescent COVID-19. CDR3s include the opening cysteine and the closing phenylalanine or tryptophan. Fields, in order: V gene, D gene, CDR3 length, clone size, J gene, CDR3 DNA, CDR3 protein. The D gene is left open where the match is weak. Not every row has a clone size; where given, it reads once, few, many or a size class.

TRBV19	-	16	many	TRBJ1-1	TGTGCCAGTTCACAGGATCACAGCTCAATGAACACTGAAGCTTTCTTT	CASSQDHSSMNTEAFF
TRBV25-1	-	12	-	TRBJ2-7	TGTGCCAGCAGTGACTCCGGCTACGAGCAGTACTTC	CASSDSGYEQYF
TRBV3-1/TRBV3-2	-	12	-	TRBJ1-1	TGTGCCAGCAGCCTCGGGAACACTGAAGCTTTCTTT	CASSLGNTEAFF
TRBV7-2	TRBD1	13	-	TRBJ1-1	TGTGCCAGCAGCTCCGGACAGGGGAATGAAGCTTTCTTT	CASSSGQGNEAFF
TRBV2	-	14	-	TRBJ1-5	TGTGCCAGCAGTGTCGGGGGGTACAATCAGCCCCAGCATTTT	CASSVGGYNQPQHF
TRBV5-1	-	15	-	TRBJ2-5	TGCGCCAGCAGCTTGGCCCTGGGGGCCCAAGAGACCCAGTACTTC	CASSLALGAQETQYF
TRBV29-1	-	11	-	TRBJ2-5	TGCAGCGTGTCGGGTGCGGAGACCCAGTACTTC	CSVSGAETQYF
TRBV28	TRBD1	15	-	TRBJ1-4	TGTGCCAGCAGTTGGGCCGGGACAGGGGAGGAAAAACTGTTTTTT	CASSWAGTGEEKLFF
TRBV19	TRBD1	16	-	TRBJ1-1	TGTGCCAGTAGTCCGGGACCCGGGACAGGGGGCCTTGAGGCTTTCTTT	CASSPGPGTGGLEAFF
TRBV7-3	-	14	-	TRBJ2-2	TGTGCCAGCAGCTTCCGACACACCACCGGGGAGCTGTTTTTT	CASSFRHTTGELFF
TRBV27	-	13	-	TRBJ1-2	TGTGCCAGCAGGCCCAACACAGGCCACGGCTACACCTTC	CASRPNTGHGYTF
TRBV7-2	TRBD2	14	-	TRBJ2-7	TGTGCCAGCAGCCCTAGCGGGTTGTCCTACGAGCAGTACTTC	CASSPSGLSYEQYF
TRBV19	TRBD1	15	-	TRBJ1-5	TGTGCCAGTAGTATGGGGACAGGGTACAATCAGCCCCAGCATTTT	CASSMGTGYNQPQHF
TRBV7-9	TRBD1	13	-	TRBJ1-2	TGTGCCAGCAGCTTGGGACAGTCCTATGGCTACACCTTC	CASSLGQSYGYTF
TRBV3-1/TRBV3-2	TRBD2	17	-	TRBJ2-5	TGTGCCAGCAGCCATCTTCCGGGACTAGCGGGCGAAGAGACCCAGTACTTC	CASSHLPGLAGEETQYF
TRBV23-1	-	14	-	TRBJ1-5	TGCGCCAGCAGTCCCAGGGCCAGCAATCAGCCCCAGCATTTT	CASSPRASNQPQHF
TRBV7-3	TRBD1	15	-	TRBJ2-7	TGTGCCAGCAGTGCTGGGGCAGGGGGAAACTACGAGCAGTACTTC	CASSAGAGGNYEQYF
TRBV7-9	-	14	-	TRBJ1-1	TGTGCCAGCAGCTTAGAATGGGGGGGTACCGAAGCTTTCTTT	CASSLEWGGTEAFF
TRBV24-1	-	14	-	TRBJ2-1	TGTGCCACCAGTGATCCCTCTCTTCAGGGTGAGCAGTTCTTC	CATSDPSLQGEQFF
TRBV27	-	16	-	TRBJ2-7	TGTGCCAGCAGTTTATATACGCATGGACAGTCCTACGAGCAGTACTTC	CASSLYTHGQSYEQYF
TRBV28	TRBD1	13	once	TRBJ1-4	TGTGCCAGTAGGACAGGGGTCAATGAAAAACTGTTTTTT	CASRTGVNEKLFF
TRBV30	-	15	-	TRBJ1-4	TGTGCCTGGAGTGGGGGGGGCGCAACTAATGAAAAACTGTTTTTT	CAWSGGGATNEKLFF
TRBV7-6	-	17	-	TRBJ2-1	TGTGCCAGCAGCTTAGTCAGGGCTAGCGTTGATCGGAATGAGCAGTTCTTC	CASSLVRASVDRNEQFF
TRBV29-1	-	13	-	TRBJ1-5	TGCAGCGTTGCACAGGGAGGCAATCAGCCCCAGCATTTT	CSVAQGGNQPQHF
TRBV11-1	TRBD1	16	-	TRBJ2-7	TGTGCCAGCAGCTCGAAAACCGGGACAGGGGGCGCAGAGCAGTACTTC	CASSSKTGTGGAEQYF
TRBV19	-	14	-	TRBJ1-1	TGTGCCAGTAACCCTACAGGGAGGGTCTCTGAAGCTTTCTTT	CASNPTGRVSEAFF
TRBV27	TRBD1	19	-	TRBJ2-2	TGTGCCAGCAGTTCACTCCTATACGCCGGGACAGCCAACACCGGGGAGCTGTTTTTT	CASSSLLYAGTANTGELFF
TRBV27	-	13	-	TRBJ1-2	TGTGCCAGCAGTTTCGCGGACACCCGGGGCTACACCTTC	CASSFADTRGYTF
TRBV6-5	-	14	-	TRBJ2-7	TGTGCCAGCAGTCGACAGGCCGACTCCTACGAGCAGTACTTC	CASSRQADSYEQYF
TRBV6-5	-	15	-	TRBJ1-1	TGTGCCAGCAGTTACAAAACACCGGGGGACACTGAAGCTTTCTTT	CASSYKTPGDTEAFF
TRBV30	-	13	-	TRBJ2-3	TGTGCCTGGAGTCGGGACTTATCAGATACGCAGTATTTT	CAWSRDLSDTQYF
TRBV19	TRBD2	17	once	TRBJ2-1	TGTGCCAGTAGTAACTCCCGTCCTGGCGGGAGGGCCGATGAGCAGTTCTTC	CASSNSRPGGRADEQFF
TRBV27	TRBD2	15	-	TRBJ2-1	TGTGCCAGCAGTAACGGGCTAGCGGGAATGAATGAGCAGTTCTTC	CASSNGLAGMNEQFF
TRBV9	-	15	-	TRBJ2-7	TGTGCCAGCAGCCCCCCGGCGGGCGGGGCGTCCGAGCAGTACTTC	CASSPPAGGASEQYF
TRBV14	-	15	few	TRBJ2-7	TGTGCCAGCAGCCAAGATAATCTAGCAACTAACGAGCAGTACTTC	CASSQDNLATNEQYF
TRBV5-1	-	13	-	TRBJ2-5	TGCGCCAGCAGCTTGGCTAGCCGGGAGACCCAGTACTTC	CASSLASRETQYF
TRBV6-2/TRBV6-3	TRBD1	14	-	TRBJ2-7	TGTGCCAGCAGTAAGACAGGGGTAACTGCCGAGCAGTACTTC	CASSKTGVTAEQYF
TRBV29-1	-	12	-	TRBJ2-3	TGCAGCGTCGGGGGAAAGACAGATACGCAGTATTTT	CSVGGKTDTQYF
TRBV12-3/TRBV12-4	TRBD1	13	-	TRBJ2-7	TGTGCCAGCACCAAACAGGGGGGCTACGAGCAGTACTTC	CASTKQGGYEQYF
TRBV7-6	-	16	-	TRBJ1-2	TGTGCCAGCAGCTCCTCCTCCGACTGGGCTAACTATGGCTACACCTTC	CASSSSSDWANYGYTF
TRBV2	TRBD1	17	-	TRBJ1-2	TGTGCCAGCGAAAAAAATCCGGACAGGAAAATCGACTATGGCTACACCTTC	CASEKNPDRKIDYGYTF
TRBV5-4	TRBD1	15	-	TRBJ2-2	TGTGCCAGCAGCATCGGGACAGCGAACACCGGGGAGCTGTTTTTT	CASSIGTANTGELFF
TRBV7-9	-	11	few	TRBJ2-1	TGTGCCAGCAGCACACTAGTAGGGCAGTTCTTC	CASSTLVGQFF
TRBV12-3/TRBV12-4	-	13	-	TRBJ2-1	TGTGCCAGCAGTTTTGGCCAGGTCGATGAGCAGTTCTTC	CASSFGQVDEQFF
TRBV6-5	-	16	-	TRBJ1-1	TGTGCCAGCAGTTACCAAACCCAGACAGCGAACACTGAAGCTTTCTTT	CASSYQTQTANTEAFF
TRBV10-3	-	13	-	TRBJ1-2	TGTGCCATCCATGGACAGCCTAACTATGGCTACACCTTC	CAIHGQPNYGYTF